Following are 9 T cell receptor beta chains from one sample sequenced in a study of T cells after yellow fever vaccination. TCRdb processed the 5' RACE reads anew with MiXCR; each CDR3 protein has one entry. Altogether under 30,000 distinct CDR3 sequences are present, around 4.6% being singletons, with the ten largest covering over 40%. The sequencing used CD8+ T cells sorted from PBMCs, collected 10 days after the yellow fever booster vaccination. These receptors all come from a young man who received the YFV17D yellow fever vaccine.

The table lists this clonotype with many counts. V and J are TRBV27 and TRBJ2-5; D may be TRBD2 (5 bases). Looked up from germline, CDR1 is MNHEY and CDR2 is SMNVEV (reference sequence). V lost 0 bases and J lost 4, with 9 bases in between. There are 14 residues in the CDR3. The CDR3 sequence: CASSLSMSGETQYF. DNA for the CDR3: TGTGCCAGCAGTTTATCGATGAGCGGAGAGACCCAGTACTTC.

This clonotype was detected many times. This sequence joins TRBV30 and TRBJ2-3, with D perhaps assigned TRBD1 or TRBD2 (5 bases each). The V end lost 0 bases, the J end lost 0 bases, and 10 bases lay between the germline ends. The CDR3 sequence is 15 residues long. The V gene's germline CDR1 is GTSNPN and CDR2 SVGIG (reference sequence). The CDR3 protein is CAWSVGGSSTDTQYF. The CDR3 coding sequence is TGTGCCTGGAGTGTTGGGGGATCTAGCACAGATACGCAGTATTTT.

This clonotype was counted many times. The genes are TRBV7-2 and TRBJ2-7; 9 nucleotides match TRBD2. The CDR3 consists of 15 residues. The germline V gene has CDR1 SGHTA and CDR2 FQGNSA. Trimming took 0 bases from V and 6 from J; bases not matched to a gene: 6. CDR3 sequence reads: CASSLAVSGGLEQYF. Here the CDR3 DNA reads TGTGCCAGCAGCTTAGCTGTTAGCGGGGGACTCGAGCAGTACTTC.

This clonotype was counted at least ten times. The chain combines TRBV7-2 with TRBJ1-1; maybe TRBD1 (5 bases). Germline assignment: CDR1 SGHTA and CDR2 FQGNSA. V was clipped by 4 bases and J by 0 bases, with 15 bases between them. CDR3 size: 16 residues. For the CDR3, the DNA is TGTGCCAGCAGCTCCGCCCTGACAGACATGAACACTGAAGCTTTCTTT. Residues: CASSSALTDMNTEAFF.

This clonotype appeared a few times. The junction does not match germline at one end; this may be a read error. V and J are TRBV20-1 and TRBJ2-7; a possible D gene is TRBD2 (6 bases). CDR1 is DFQATT, CDR2 SNEGSKA, per germline (reference sequence). The CDR3 is made up of 15 amino acids. The CDR3 bases are TGCTGTGCTAGAGATCGGGACTTCAGCTCCTACGAGCAGTACTTC. Translated, it gives CCARDRDFSSYEQYF.

This clonotype was counted a few times. This chain joins TRBV7-2 and TRBJ2-3; D perhaps matches TRBD2 (6 bases). Germline CDR1 reads SGHTA; CDR2 reads FQGNSA. V shed 3 bases and J shed 6 bases, with 10 bases lying between them. CDR3 length equals 13 residues. The CDR3 sequence: CASSLTRPDTQYF. The CDR3, as DNA: TGTGCCAGCAGCTTGACTAGACCCGATACGCAGTATTTT.

This clonotype came up a few times. V usage is TRBV29-1 and J usage is TRBJ2-1, with a tentative D call TRBD2 (5 bases). The germline V and J ends were trimmed by 7 bases and 6 bases, with 16 bases remaining between them. The germline V gene encodes CDR1 SQVTM and CDR2 ANQGSEA. The CDR3 spans 13 residues. The DNA of the CDR3 is TGCAGCGGCGACTACCCTACGGGCAATGAGCAGTTCTTC. This sequence encodes CSGDYPTGNEQFF.

Ten or more counts support this clonotype. The chain links TRBV7-2 to TRBJ2-7, with 8 bases identical to TRBD2. With V trimmed by 3 bases and J by 5 bases, 6 bases remained unmatched. This CDR3 spans 14 amino acids. Germline assignment: CDR1 SGHTA and CDR2 FQGNSA. This CDR3 is CASSFSGSPHEQYF. As DNA, the CDR3 is TGTGCCAGCAGCTTCAGCGGGAGTCCCCACGAGCAGTACTTC.

This clonotype was recorded at least ten times. The V gene is TRBV21-1, the J gene TRBJ2-7. TRBV21-1 is listed as a pseudogene. The CDR3 loop spans 10 amino acids. CDR3 sequence: CASRDCKQYF. The CDR3 nucleotides read TGTGCCAGTCGCGACTGTAAGCAGTACTTC.